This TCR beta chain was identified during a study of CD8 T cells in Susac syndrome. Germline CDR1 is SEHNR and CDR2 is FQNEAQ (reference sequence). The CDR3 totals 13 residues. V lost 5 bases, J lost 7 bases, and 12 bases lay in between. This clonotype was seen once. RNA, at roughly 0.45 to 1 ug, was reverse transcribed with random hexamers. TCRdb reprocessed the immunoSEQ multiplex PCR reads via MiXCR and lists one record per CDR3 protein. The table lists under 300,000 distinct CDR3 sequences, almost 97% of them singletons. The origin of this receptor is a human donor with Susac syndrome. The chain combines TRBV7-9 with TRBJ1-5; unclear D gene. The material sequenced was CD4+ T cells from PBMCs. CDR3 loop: CASSPETGQPQHF. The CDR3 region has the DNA TGTGCCAGCAGCCCGGAGACCGGGCAGCCCCAGCATTTT.